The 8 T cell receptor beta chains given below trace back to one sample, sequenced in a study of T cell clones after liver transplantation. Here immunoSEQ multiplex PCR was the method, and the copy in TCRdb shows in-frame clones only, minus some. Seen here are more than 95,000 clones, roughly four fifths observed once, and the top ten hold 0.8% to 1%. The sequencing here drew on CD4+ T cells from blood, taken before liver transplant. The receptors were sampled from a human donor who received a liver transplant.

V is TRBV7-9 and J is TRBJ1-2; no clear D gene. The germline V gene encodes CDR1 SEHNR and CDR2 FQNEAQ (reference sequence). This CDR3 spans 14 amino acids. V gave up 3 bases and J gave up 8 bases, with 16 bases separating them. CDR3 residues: CASSFPGEGRGYTF. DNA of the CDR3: TGTGCCAGCAGCTTCCCCGGAGAGGGAAGAGGCTACACCTTC.

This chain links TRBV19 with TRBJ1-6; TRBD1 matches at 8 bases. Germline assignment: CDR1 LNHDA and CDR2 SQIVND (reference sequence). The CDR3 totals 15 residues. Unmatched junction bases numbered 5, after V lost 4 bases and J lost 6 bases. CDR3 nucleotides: TGTGCCAGTAGTACCGACAGGGGAGGTAATTCACCCCTCCACTTT. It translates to CASSTDRGGNSPLHF.

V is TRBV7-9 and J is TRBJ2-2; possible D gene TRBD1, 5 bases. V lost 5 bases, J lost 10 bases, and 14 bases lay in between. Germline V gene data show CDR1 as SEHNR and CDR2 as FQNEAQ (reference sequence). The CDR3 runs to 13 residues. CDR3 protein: CASSPTEYTELFF. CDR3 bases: TGTGCCAGCAGCCCGACAGAATACACGGAGCTGTTTTTT.

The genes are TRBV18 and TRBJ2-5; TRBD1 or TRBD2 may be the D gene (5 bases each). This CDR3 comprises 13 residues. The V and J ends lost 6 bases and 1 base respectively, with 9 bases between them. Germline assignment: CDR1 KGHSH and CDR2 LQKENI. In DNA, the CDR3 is TGTGCCAGCTCCGGGACGGTCCAAGAGACCCAGTACTTC. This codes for CASSGTVQETQYF.

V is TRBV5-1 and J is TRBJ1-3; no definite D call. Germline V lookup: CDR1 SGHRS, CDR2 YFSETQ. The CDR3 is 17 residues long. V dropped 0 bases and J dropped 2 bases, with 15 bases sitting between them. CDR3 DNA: TGCGCCAGCAGCTTGGCCGGGCAGAGAAGTGCTGGAAACACCATATATTTT. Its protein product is CASSLAGQRSAGNTIYF.

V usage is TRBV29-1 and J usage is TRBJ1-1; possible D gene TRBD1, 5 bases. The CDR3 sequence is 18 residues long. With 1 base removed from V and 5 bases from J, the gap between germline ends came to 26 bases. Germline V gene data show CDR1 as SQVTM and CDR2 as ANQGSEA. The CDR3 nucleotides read TGCAGCGTTGAAGGGGGCGCAGCCCGATCCCTCTCGGGGACTGAAGCTTTCTTT. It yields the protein CSVEGGAARSLSGTEAFF.

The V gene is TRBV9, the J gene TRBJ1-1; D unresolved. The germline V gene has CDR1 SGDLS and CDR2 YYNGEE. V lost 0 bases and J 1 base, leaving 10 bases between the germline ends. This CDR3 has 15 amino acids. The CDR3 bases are TGTGCCAGCAGCGTAGGCACGTTGGGGAACACTGAAGCTTTCTTT. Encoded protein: CASSVGTLGNTEAFF.

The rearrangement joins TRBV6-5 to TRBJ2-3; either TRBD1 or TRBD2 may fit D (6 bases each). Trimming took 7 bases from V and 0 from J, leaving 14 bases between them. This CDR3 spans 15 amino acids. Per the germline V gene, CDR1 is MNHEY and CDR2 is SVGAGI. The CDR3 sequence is CASTYQGTSTDTQYF. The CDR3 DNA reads TGTGCCAGCACCTATCAGGGGACTAGCACAGATACGCAGTATTTT.